The T cell receptor beta chain described here comes from a study of shared clonotypes between healthy human individuals. CDR3 length equals 14 residues. Trimming took 1 base from V and 5 from J, leaving 11 bases between them. CDR1 is SGHDN and CDR2 is FVKESK in the germline V gene. Investigators divided CD4+ cells into CD45RA+ naive and CD45RA-negative memory subsets. Genomic DNA of each subset was evenly split across several immunoSEQ plates. Sequenced by immunoSEQ multiplex PCR; TCRdb stores in-frame clones only, minus some. The data show approximately 740,000 clones, with less than 85% seen just once and under 2% held by the top ten.

The J gene is TRBJ2-5, the V gene TRBV14; D is unclear. The TCR was taken from a woman in her thirties in good health. The sample consisted of memory CD4+ T cells sorted from blood. Subset reported: CD45RA-negative fraction. The CDR3 region is CASSQGRVGETQYF. CDR3 nucleotide sequence: TGTGCCAGCAGCCAAGGTCGGGTAGGGGAGACCCAGTACTTC. The variable domain in full, completed from reference TRBV14 and TRBJ2-5, reads EAGVTQFPSHSVIEKGQTVTLRCDPISGHDNLYWYRRVMGKEIKFLLHFVKESKQDESGMPNNRFLAERTGGTYSTLKVQPAELEDSGVYFCASSQGRVGETQYFGPGTRLLVL.